This T cell receptor (beta chain) was profiled in a study of cytomegalovirus exposure and HLA in healthy donors (dated by TCRdb to the late 2010s). About the study as a whole: In an earlier analysis of some 550 of the donors, 250 to 350 Gb of sequence data and 117 million unique TCR beta sequences from approximately 180 million T cells were reported. About 320 gigabases of sequencing data and approximately 84 million unique TCR sequences were included in an early release covering around 650 HLA-typed donors. Because of strong linkage in the cohort, five DR-DQ haplotypes were treated as single units for association and clustering. An earlier analysis of around 640 of the donors used high-throughput TCR beta sequencing to judge whether each TCR beta V gene segment behaved as functional or pseudogenic. The T cell repertoires of several hundred subjects were profiled by immunosequencing and related to cytomegalovirus serostatus. The study combined high-throughput TCR immunosequencing, statistical association of individual TCRs with disease status, and machine learning to predict cytomegalovirus infection status. Every discovery cohort repertoire had been produced on one sequencing platform. Donor age, sex, ethnicity and CMV serostatus were collected together with the repertoire data. In addition to the first cohort of roughly 670 subjects, a separate validation cohort of 120 different subjects was used. The later analysis used no new phenotypic data to find candidate immune exposures, relying instead on TCR beta sequences and their occurrence across donors. Class I and class II HLA loci were covered by the typing at four-digit resolution. The study aimed to test whether signatures of past pathogen exposure could be identified by cataloging public T cell receptors. Among the approximately 400 genotyped donors, around 81% belonged to the genetic ancestry cluster associated with self-reported Caucasian donors. Among some 400 genotyped donors of the cohort, an average of 235,054 unique TCR beta nucleotide sequences were sequenced per donor, roughly 18% of them non-productive. A later genetic analysis used genome-wide SNP genotypes for about 60% of the roughly 700 donors, treating that subset as a discovery cohort. To study patterns of TCR occurrence, a later analysis re-analyzed previously published TCR beta repertoires from 666 donors and added high-resolution HLA genotyping. The number of typed donors differed by locus: roughly 629-640 for A, B, C, DRB1 and DQB1; some 500 for DQA1; roughly 600 for DPA1; and some 430 for DPB1. Beyond this particular receptor, the publication reports: In this cohort, only TCR beta chains were sequenced, and detectable features were limited by the absence of alpha or paired-chain data. While some public TCRs were present in many individuals, most TCR sequences turned up only very rarely across donors. Broadly in line with IMGT annotations, most TCR beta V segments showed up in productive rearrangements about 87% or about 30% of the time in an earlier analysis of approximately 600 of the donors. The classifier was reported to diagnose cytomegalovirus status with high specificity and sensitivity in both the original and validation cohorts. Specific HLA alleles were associated with 15,000 to 20,000 TCR beta sequences at a false discovery rate of 0.05 in a later analysis. In a later analysis, most CMV-associated TCR beta chains were found to appear HLA-restricted, with HLA associations seemingly driven largely by CMV exposure. The presence/absence analyses assumed that sequencing depth was roughly uniform across donors, and that assumption may not be true. According to the authors, the approach could potentially be generalized to other disease states and immunological phenotypes. HLA typing was unavailable for some donors at each locus, so association tests used only the typed subset. In vitro tests confirmed that a few of the cytomegalovirus-associated TCR beta chains recognize cytomegalovirus antigens. In a later analysis, HLA-associated TCR beta chains showed more clonal expansion and lower generation probabilities than non-associated chains that were equally common. In a later genetic analysis, fewer N-insertions in productive TCRs were reported among donors in an Asian-associated ancestry cluster than the roughly 710-donor mean. Several of the top co-occurrence clusters appeared to be linked to parvovirus B19, influenza, CMV and Epstein-Barr virus, according to a later analysis. The study listed 150 to 200 TCR beta chains as associated with cytomegalovirus. In a later genetic analysis, a missense DCLRE1C variant was associated with V-gene and J-gene trimming of TCR beta chains, and the association was replicated in an independent cohort. Linkage disequilibrium might explain the correlated functional status among segregating V segments, but an unknown experimental factor could not be ruled out. Assigning TCR associations to individual alleles was difficult when HLA alleles, especially DR and DQ, strongly co-occurred. A further reported finding was that TCR beta sequences accurately predicted the HLA-A and HLA-B alleles for most subjects in the first cohort. CMV serostatus was the only immune exposure information available for the cohort. Approximately 16 rarely observed V segments, including chromosome 9 orphons, were excluded from the earlier analysis of 550 to 700 of the donors because counts were too low. In a later analysis, TCR association rates were found to vary across HLA loci, with the most associated TCRs seen for DRB1 alleles and the fewest for HLA-C alleles. A group of highly shared sequence variants was considered likely to be a technical artifact of the sequencing pipeline.

In total, fewer than 750 healthy bone marrow donors made up the cohort. At the time of sampling, all cohort members were nominally healthy, though unrecorded immune exposures were likely present. The donor was CMV seronegative and belonged to the group of around 400 seronegative cohort members. Each donor provided a peripheral blood sample, and peripheral blood mononuclear cells were used for TCR beta sequencing. The Qiagen DNeasy Blood Extraction Kit was used to extract genomic DNA from the blood cell samples. About this clone itself: Its binding antigen is unknown. Base quality data are lacking; no much larger clone is found one base away.

Preparation of the library involved the immunoSEQ multiplex PCR assay. For the multiplex PCR, a mixture combining 60 forward primers for TCR Vbeta segments and 13 reverse primers for TCR Jbeta segments was used. A multiplex PCR assay on genomic DNA amplified the CDR3 region of rearranged TCR beta genes. The Illumina HiSeq System was used to sequence the amplified TCR beta libraries as 87-base-pair reads. The published analysis was carried out like this. A later analysis counted tens of millions of unique TCR beta chains across the 500 to 850 repertoires, and 10 million to 11 million of these chains were shared by at least two donors. Raw reads were error-corrected and collapsed into unique sequences with a nearest-neighbor algorithm that merged closely related sequences to remove PCR and sequencing errors. Alignment of CDR3 sequences to IMGT reference sequences was used to assign V, D and J gene segments. For a sequence to be retained, a match of at least six nucleotides was required to both a V gene segment and a J gene segment. Rearrangements were called productive when the CDR3 lacked stop codons and stayed in frame with V and J; all others were non-productive. Following IMGT convention, CDR3 was defined as the stretch from the second conserved V-encoded cysteine to the conserved J-encoded phenylalanine. The earlier analysis of 500 to 650 of the donors excluded any sequence lacking an unambiguous match to a single V gene segment. In an earlier analysis of 587 of the donors, V segments were called functional above 56.7% productive rearrangements and were called segregating when the between-donor standard deviation exceeded 5%. A statistical classification framework was built for diagnosing cytomegalovirus status from the catalog of TCR beta chain sequences. A later analysis assigned V and J genes by comparing TCR nucleotide sequences with IMGT/GENE-DB human TR gene sequences. A later analysis assigned CDR3 sequences and most-parsimonious VDJ recombination scenarios with the TCRdist pipeline. In a later analysis, each TCR beta chain was defined by its CDR3 amino acid sequence together with its V-gene family, and reads lacking a unique V-gene family were excluded. A later analysis removed several hundred highly shared, low-generation-probability nucleotide sequences to deal with suspected cross-contamination and a sequencing artifact. In a later analysis, a clonal expansion index was calculated for each public chain from normalized within-repertoire ranks of inferred template counts. In a later analysis, generation probabilities were computed using a VDJ recombination model fitted to out-of-frame rearrangements, and the results were checked against IGoR. A later analysis scored TCR-TCR, TCR-HLA and TCR-CMV co-occurrence with hypergeometric tests, applying a repertoire-size bias correction to TCR pairs. False discovery rates were estimated in a later analysis by permuting HLA or CMV assignments 20 times. In a later analysis, co-occurring TCRs were grouped with DBSCAN, and TCRdist sequence similarity was added when clustering was performed within HLA-allele-positive subsets. Repertoires with fewer than 30,000 or more than 120,000 public chains were left out of co-occurrence clustering, as were a few repertoires with anomalous nucleotide sharing. The immuneACCESS repertoire file appears here via TCRdb, limited to in-frame rearrangements. These files lack a portion of the clones; in checked studies, under half of the deficit traces to unresolved V genes, and the cause of the others is not known. V and J calls and clone size are given by that table; D and trimming were obtained from the DNA. This sample is represented by approximately 86,000 clones; just over 70% of them were singletons. Under 10% of the sample goes to the ten largest clones.

The sequence was obtained from a man between 60 and 75 years old in good health and CMV-seronegative. The material sequenced was PBMCs.

For the CDR3, the sequence is CASSIRQGKNTEAFF. The DNA sequence is given as TGTGCCAGTAGTATCCGACAGGGGAAGAACACTGAAGCTTTCTTT. The sequence is built from TRBV19 and TRBJ1-1; 8 central bases correspond to TRBD1. V ends up 3 bases short and J 1 base short, with an unmatched junction base count of 4. The cysteine opens and the phenylalanine closes a CDR3 of 15 amino acids. Left in the record is the CDR3 DNA by itself, 45 bases read in frame from the first base. Reading the germline V gene (reference sequence) gives CDR1 LNHDA and CDR2 SQIVND.